The 7 T cell receptor beta chains in this list originate from one sample, sequenced in a study of T cell repertoires in cytomegalovirus infection (dated 2019 in TCRdb). Their recognized antigens are unknown. The instrument given in TCRdb is Illumina HiSeq 1500. The public reads were reanalyzed by TCRdb: fastp trimming at Q25, MiXCR alignment, in-frame beta chains only. Merged by CDR3 protein, the rows form single entries marked with the most common genes and DNA. Here the sample has hundreds of thousands of distinct CDR3 sequences; around 32% occur a single time. The ten largest clonotypes hold approximately 18% of the sample. According to the study, the label for this sample's treatment or condition signals: in vitro stimulation with specific CMV peptide epitopes to enrich CMV-specific T cells. Sequencing used cultured PBMCs, obtained from culture after CMV antigen stimulation. The receptors come from a human donor in good health (CMV status not recorded). Some clones in this sample may be carry-over from other donors' samples.

This sequence joins TRBV7-6 and TRBJ2-1; tentative D call: TRBD1 (6 bases). Deletions cut 6 bases from V and 8 bases from J, with 14 bases between. CDR1 and CDR2 from the germline V gene are SGHVS and FNYEAQ. This CDR3 is 13 amino acids long. The CDR3 nucleotides read TGTGCCAGCAGAACCGACAGGAGGTATGAGCAGTTCTTC. Residues: CASRTDRRYEQFF.

J is TRBJ1-1 and V is TRBV7-4, with D tentatively TRBD1 (5 bases). This CDR3 has 14 amino acids. CDR1 and CDR2 from the germline V gene are SGHVT and SQSDAQ. Trimming removed 5 bases from V and 4 bases from J, with 14 bases in between. CDR3 coding DNA: TGTGCCAGCAGCCCCTCGTCTGGGGGCACTGAAGCTTTCTTT. Encoded protein: CASSPSSGGTEAFF.

This clonotype has a handful of counts. V and J are TRBV19 and TRBJ2-7; no firm D call. Trimming cost V 5 bases and J 3 bases, with 14 bases left between them. The CDR3 sequence is 14 residues long. Germline V gene lookup returns CDR1 LNHDA and CDR2 SQIVND (reference sequence). CDR3 in amino acids: CASSPSQDVYEQYF. DNA of the CDR3: TGTGCCAGTAGTCCCTCGCAAGATGTCTACGAGCAGTACTTC. Filled out from reference TRBV19 and TRBJ2-7, the complete variable domain reads DGGITQSPKYLFRKEGQNVTLSCEQNLNHDAMYWYRQDPGQGLRLIYYSQIVNDFQKGDIAEGYSVSREKKESFPLTVTSAQKNPTAFYLCASSPSQDVYEQYFGPGTRLTVT.

Points on this clonotype: The conserved phenylalanine or tryptophan is not found at the CDR3 terminus, so this likely reflects a read error. The DNA is omitted, as the CDR3 cannot be located on it reliably, and the CDR3 follows TCRdb's listing. The V call is TRBV6-1, the J call TRBJ2-1; the D call of TRBD2 is as the table states it, not checked on the DNA. With termini counted, the CDR3 has 13 amino acids. Germline V lookup: CDR1 MNHNS, CDR2 SASEGT. This CDR3 reads CASSEAPGLSGLL.

This clonotype was seen more than once but under ten times. The chain recombines TRBV20-1 with TRBJ1-4; D remains ambiguous. The CDR3 loop spans 15 amino acids. Per germline, CDR1 DFQATT and CDR2 SNEGSKA (reference sequence). V lost 1 base and J lost 0, with 9 bases in between. CDR3 bases: TGCAGTGCTAGAGCCCCACAAGCAACTAATGAAAAACTGTTTTTT. As protein: CSARAPQATNEKLFF.

This rearrangement joins TRBV20-1 to TRBJ2-3, with TRBD2 identical over 8 bases. The CDR3 runs 15 residues. Looked up from germline, CDR1 is DFQATT and CDR2 is SNEGSKA (reference sequence). J lost 5 bases, V lost 5 bases, and 12 bases had no gene match. The CDR3 sequence is CSAPNPWAGGDTQYF. In DNA form, the CDR3 reads TGCAGTGCTCCCAACCCTTGGGCGGGGGGAGATACGCAGTATTTT.

The V gene is TRBV5-1, the J gene TRBJ1-4; tentatively, D is TRBD1 (6 bases). This CDR3 contains 15 residues. V lost 4 bases to trimming and J lost 7 bases, with 17 bases between them. Germline assignment: CDR1 SGHRS and CDR2 YFSETQ. The CDR3 protein is CASSPTGGQLEKLFF. In DNA form, the CDR3 reads TGCGCCAGCAGCCCTACGGGGGGACAACTTGAAAAACTGTTTTTT.